Listed here are 5 T cell receptor beta chains from one sample, sequenced in a study of spatial heterogeneity in lung cancer. TCRdb reanalysed the 5' RACE reads using MiXCR and keeps one entry per CDR3 protein. Here the sample spans under 13,000 distinct CDR3 sequences, about 6.3% being singletons. Described time point: sample taken at primary tumor resection. The input material, whole RNA from tumor, nontumor lung or frozen PBMC, was sequenced unsorted. The specimen was PBMCs, collected at surgery. All receptors come from a male donor with early-stage non-small cell lung cancer.

For this clonotype: This beta chain is an off-target read within a library intended for alpha chains, so its frequency means little. The rearrangement links TRBV18 to TRBJ1-2; D perhaps matches TRBD1 (6 bases). Germline lookup yields CDR1 KGHSH and CDR2 LQKENI. The ends were cut back, 4 bases at V and 3 bases at J, with 15 bases in the middle. The CDR3 totals 15 residues. The CDR3 DNA is TGTGCCAGCTCACGCATGGGGGGCGATGACTATGGCTACACCTTC. Amino acids: CASSRMGGDDYGYTF.

The table lists this clonotype with many counts. Within a library made for alpha chains, this beta chain is off target, and its count is uninformative. The J gene is TRBJ2-4, the V gene TRBV7-2, with TRBD2 identical over 9 bases. Germline V gene lookup returns CDR1 SGHTA and CDR2 FQGNSA. CDR3 length equals 14 residues. The V and J ends lost 5 bases and 6 bases, in that order; junction bases with no gene match: 5. This CDR3 reads CASSVGLASNIQYF. In DNA, the CDR3 is TGTGCCAGCAGCGTGGGACTAGCCTCAAACATTCAGTACTTC.

At least ten counts were recorded for this clonotype. The library was built for alpha chains, so this beta chain is an off-target read and its size means little. The rearrangement links TRBV15 to TRBJ2-7, with D tentatively TRBD1 (6 bases). Germline CDR1 LNHNV, CDR2 YYDKDF (reference sequence). V lost 0 bases to trimming and J lost 0 bases, with 12 bases between them. The CDR3 is made up of 16 amino acids. DNA for the CDR3: TGTGCCACCAGCAGAGACTTTTTGGGGGCCTCCTACGAGCAGTACTTC. This encodes CATSRDFLGASYEQYF. The whole variable domain, remainder taken from reference TRBV15 and TRBJ2-7, is DAMVIQNPRYQVTQFGKPVTLSCSQTLNHNVMYWYQQKSSQAPKLLFHYYDKDFNNEADTPDNFQSRRPNTSFCFLDIRSPGLGDTAMYLCATSRDFLGASYEQYFGPGTRLTVT.

This clonotype was seen many times. A read error may account for a junction end that differs from germline. This beta chain came through as a stray read in a library set up for alpha chains, and its size says little. The rearrangement links TRBV19 to TRBJ1-2; 7 positions agree with TRBD1. Germline CDR1 reads LNHDA; CDR2 reads SQIVND (reference sequence). This CDR3 has 9 amino acids. The CDR3 sequence is CALPGQPFF. The CDR3 DNA is TGTGCACTTCCGGGACAGCCCTTCTTC.

This clonotype was seen ten or more times. This beta chain is an unintended read in a library built for alpha chains; its size means little. This chain uses TRBV28 with TRBJ2-5, with D hard to call. The V and J ends lost 3 bases and 0 bases respectively, with 11 bases between them. The CDR3 spans 15 residues. CDR1 is MDHEN, CDR2 SYDVKM, per germline. For the CDR3, the DNA is TGTGCCAGCAGTTTCTCTGGTCAGAACCAAGAGACCCAGTACTTC. Encoded protein: CASSFSGQNQETQYF.